The T cell receptor beta chain described here comes from a study of blood T cell repertoires in COVID-19. In the original analysis: Amplification with reference gene primers provided the estimates of nucleated cell counts. The protocol was immunoSEQ multiplex PCR, while the TCRdb copy is restricted to in-frame clones and leaves out a portion. V and J calls and clone size are those listed in that table; D and trimming were worked out from the DNA. The sample includes a few hundred thousand clones, 70% to 90% of them seen just once. Recovered status applied to Cohort 3 donors who had two consecutive negative PCRs. It also applied to those with clearance or with symptom resolution. The CDR3 totals 18 residues. V lost 4 bases and J lost 3, with 22 bases in between. Germline V CDR1 and CDR2: MNHEY, SVGEGT.

The rearrangement joins TRBV6-2 or TRBV6-3 to TRBJ1-5; tentative D call: TRBD1 (5 bases). This receptor was identified in a man aged 25-40 years who had recovered from COVID-19. Sequences were obtained from PBMCs or T cells enriched from blood (not recorded which). This CDR3 reads CASSSARQLGYNNQPQHF. The CDR3 DNA reads TGTGCCAGCAGTTCGGCTAGACAGCTCGGGTATAACAATCAGCCCCAGCATTTT.